This TCR beta chain was recorded in a study of T cell responses to AZD1222 COVID-19 vaccine. Study-wide findings and caveats: Nearly half of the spike-specific TCRs reportedly recognize variant regions that carry no mutations.

This clone came up once. Antigen specificity is unknown. V lost 8 bases, J lost 14 bases, and 17 bases stayed unmatched. The CDR3 has 15 residues. The germline gives CDR1 MDHEN, CDR2 SYDVKM. TCRdb's copy holds only in-frame clones and misses some; the assay was immunoSEQ multiplex PCR. The table has about 140,000 clones, more than 85% seen once. This receptor was taken from an adult who received the AZD1222 COVID-19 vaccine. Sequencing used peripheral blood, obtained 28 days after the second AZD1222 dose. V usage is TRBV28 and J usage is TRBJ2-3; 12 bases are a match to TRBD1. The CDR3 reads CASRGGTGGVSIGYF. The CDR3 nucleotides are TGTGCCAGCCGTGGCGGGACAGGGGGCGTTTCAATAGGGTATTTT.